The clone carrying this TCR beta chain was recorded a few times. This sample was included in a study of blood T cell repertoires in COVID-19. On the study more broadly: The study drew acute and convalescent COVID-19 samples from the United States, Italy and Spain. PBMCs, B-cell-depleted T cells, or T cells provided the cDNA or gDNA that made up the material.

The CDR3 is 14 amino acids. V was clipped by 1 base and J by 7 bases, with 12 bases between them. CDR1 is SGHDT and CDR2 is YYEEEE in the germline V gene. In the authors' workflow: Amplification with reference gene primers provided the estimates of nucleated cell counts. Sequencing was performed with immunoSEQ multiplex PCR; in TCRdb, only in-frame clones are kept and a portion is missing. V, J and clone size were drawn from that table, and D and trimming were deduced from the DNA. The repertoire holds a few hundred thousand clones, with roughly 90% as singletons. Sequencing used peripheral blood. This receptor was obtained from a man aged 25-45 years with acute or convalescent COVID-19. The V gene is TRBV5-6, the J gene TRBJ1-5, with D maybe TRBD1 (5 bases). Here the CDR3 DNA reads TGTGCCAGCAGCTTGTCAGGGTACGACCAGCCCCAGCATTTT. Translating it yields CASSLSGYDQPQHF.